This T cell receptor beta chain appears in the sequencing data of a study of T cell responses to AZD1222 COVID-19 vaccine (dated by TCRdb to 2020 to 2022). Context from the whole study: Because spike-specific TCR depth and breadth did not differ between the two schedules, AZD1222 recipients who got a second dose at roughly 4 weeks were pooled with those who got a second dose at roughly 12 weeks. A total of 230 to 250 trial participants underwent TCR sequencing, of whom more than 200 had received two doses of AZD1222 and about 26 had received two doses of the MenACWY control vaccine. Enrollment into the trials was organized by age into subgroups of 18-55, 56-69 and 70-plus years, and those subgroups contained about 150, 27 and 61 TCR-sequenced participants, respectively.

Concerning this clone itself: It has no known antigen specificity. No much larger clonotype is one base removed from it; base qualities were not supplied. Different DNA sequences within this sample yield the same CDR3.

Summary of the overall study and its limitations: The whole spike protein was spanned by vaccine-associated CD4 TCRs, and dominant responses were seen in regions 160-218 and 743-854. Because no day 14 peak-response samples were available, the repertoires could be characterized only after the peak T cell response. After two AZD1222 doses, both the breadth and the depth of spike-specific TCRs were significantly higher than at day 0 and than in MenACWY recipients. Epitopes outside the regions mutated in the B.1.351 and B.1.1.7 variants were reportedly recognized by nearly half of the unique spike-specific TCRs. Participants were mostly white British and included more females than males, and it was suggested by the authors that clonal diversity may have been underestimated. Conclusions about previously exposed vaccinees are limited because only six or seven AZD1222 recipients were SARS-CoV-2 seropositive at baseline. The 56-69-year group was small, and its depth increase did not reach significance, likely because of low power.

The time point label here, explained by the study, means: baseline before first vaccination. The vaccinee samples were drawn from two UK trials, COV001 and COV002, one of which was a single-blind randomized controlled phase 2/3 trial testing AZD1222 (ChAdOx1 nCoV-19) in healthy adults. For TCRbeta chain sequencing, PBMC samples were collected from trial participants at day 0 and at day 28 after the second dose. The CDR3 regions of human TCRbeta chains were analyzed by immunosequencing. The paper's processing steps were these. TCRs in the repertoires were compared against a reference library of SARS-CoV-2-specific TCRs that had been generated with the MIRA antigen-specificity platform. Breadth meant the fraction of unique TCRs that were SARS-CoV-2-associated, whereas depth meant the fraction of total T cells that were SARS-CoV-2-associated. Each spike-specific TCR was assigned to its reactive spike region and to a CD4 or CD8 class using the MIRA data. Log10-transformed breadth and depth values were compared by one-way ANOVA with Sidak's multiple comparisons tests. TCRdb took over this immuneACCESS table, retaining in-frame rearrangements with V and J assigned. Such tables are incomplete; in checked studies, under half of the missing clones stem from an unresolved V gene, and the remainder is unexplained. V, J and clone size reflect that table, while D and trimming were determined from the DNA. Present in this sample are 200,000 to 300,000 clones, approximately 95% of which were seen just once. The ten largest account for less than 0.65% of the sample.

The germline V gene sets CDR1 to SGHRS and CDR2 to YFSETQ. The V end loses 2 bases and the J end loses 0 bases, and a stretch of 5 bases separates them. The CDR3 covers 13 residues, taking in both the cysteine and the phenylalanine. Only CDR3 DNA remains: 39 bases, in frame from the first base. Sequencing was performed on peripheral blood, taken on day 0 of AZD1222 vaccination. The sequence came from an adult in good health. The sequence joins TRBV5-1 to TRBJ1-1, with the D gene call left open. The CDR3 region reads CASSFVVNTEAFF. The bases read TGCGCCAGCAGCTTCGTAGTGAACACTGAAGCTTTCTTT.